This T cell receptor (beta chain) was sequenced during a study of regulatory T cells in long-lasting Graves disease. This clonotype has a count of ten or more. As to time point: persistent/refractory GD, antithyroid drugs over 5 years with positive TRAb. Making the TCR library involved RNA that had been extracted from PBMCs. The authors built TCR beta libraries using iRepertoire HTBI primers and Arm-PCR of CDR3 regions. From the multiplex PCR reads, TCRdb called clonotypes with MiXCR, one entry per CDR3 protein. In the table there are over 250,000 distinct CDR3 sequences, 20% to 25% of which are singletons. The clonotype was recovered from a female donor with Graves disease. The sample in question was peripheral blood mononuclear cells (PBMCs), obtained when the disease was refractory, from a patient treated with antithyroid drugs.

In nucleotides, the CDR3 is TGCAGTGCTAGAATAAGGTGGAACACTGAAGCTTTCTTT. Translated, it gives CSARIRWNTEAFF. V usage is TRBV20-1 and J usage is TRBJ1-1; D unresolved. With 2 bases removed from V and 1 base from J, the gap between germline ends came to 8 bases. The CDR3 contains 13 residues. Germline values: CDR1 DFQATT, CDR2 SNEGSKA (reference sequence).